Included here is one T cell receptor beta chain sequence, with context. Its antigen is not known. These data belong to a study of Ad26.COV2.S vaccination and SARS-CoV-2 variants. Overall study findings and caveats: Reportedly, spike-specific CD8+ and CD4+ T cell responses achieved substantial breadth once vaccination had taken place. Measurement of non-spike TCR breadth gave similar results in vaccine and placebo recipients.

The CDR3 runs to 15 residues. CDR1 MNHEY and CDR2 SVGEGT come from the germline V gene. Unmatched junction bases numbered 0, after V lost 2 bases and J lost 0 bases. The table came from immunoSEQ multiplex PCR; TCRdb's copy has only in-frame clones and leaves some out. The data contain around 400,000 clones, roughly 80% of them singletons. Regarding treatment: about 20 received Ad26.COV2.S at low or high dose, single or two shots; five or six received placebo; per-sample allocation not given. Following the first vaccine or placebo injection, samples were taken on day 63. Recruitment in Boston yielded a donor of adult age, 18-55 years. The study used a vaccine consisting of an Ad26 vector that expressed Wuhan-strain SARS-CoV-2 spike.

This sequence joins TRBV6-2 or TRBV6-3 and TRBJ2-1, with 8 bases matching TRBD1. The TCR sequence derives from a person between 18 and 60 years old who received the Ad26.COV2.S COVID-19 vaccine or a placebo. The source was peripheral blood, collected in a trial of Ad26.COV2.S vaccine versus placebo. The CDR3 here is CASSYGQGSYNEQFF. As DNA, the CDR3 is TGTGCCAGCAGTTACGGACAGGGCTCCTACAATGAGCAGTTCTTC.